This T cell receptor (beta chain) was captured in a study of cytomegalovirus exposure and HLA in healthy donors. 60 Vbeta and 13 Jbeta primers were used in PCR. The data were produced by immunoSEQ multiplex PCR, yet TCRdb's version contains in-frame clones alone and is incomplete. The profile shows 150,000 to 200,000 clones, roughly four fifths of them singletons. Comments on this clone: Its antigen is currently unknown.

Trimming removed 0 bases from V and 2 bases from J, with 14 bases in between. Per the germline V gene, CDR1 is LGHNA and CDR2 is YNFKEQ. This CDR3 comprises 16 residues. Study conclusions and caveats: Researchers reportedly found TCR beta sequences accurately predicted most subjects' HLA-A and HLA-B alleles. Presence/absence analyses treated sequencing depth as roughly uniform across donors.

Sequencing used PBMCs. The rearrangement links TRBV4-2 to TRBJ2-7; maybe TRBD1 (6 bases). This receptor was identified in a woman aged 18-29 years in good health and CMV-seronegative. The CDR3 is CASSQEYARGPYEQYF. DNA of the CDR3: TGTGCCAGCAGCCAAGAGTACGCCAGGGGACCCTACGAGCAGTACTTC.